Given below is one T cell receptor beta chain in context. Its antigen is not known. The entry originates in a study of T cell responses to AZD1222 COVID-19 vaccine. CDR3 length: 17 residues. Germline loops: CDR1 LGHDT, CDR2 YNNKEL (reference sequence). The V end lost 1 base, the J end lost 1 base, and 13 bases lay between the germline ends. Whole-study findings and limits: After two AZD1222 doses, spike-specific TCR breadth and depth rose versus day 0.

Measured with immunoSEQ multiplex PCR; TCRdb has only the in-frame clones, and not every one. The table includes 90,000 or so clones, 89% detected once. The rearrangement uses TRBV3-1 (or the pseudogene TRBV3-2) and TRBJ1-4; D is undetermined. This specimen was peripheral blood, taken 28 days after the second AZD1222 dose. The sequence derives from an adult who received the AZD1222 COVID-19 vaccine. The CDR3 DNA reads TGTGCCAGCAGCCAAGCGCCAGGTGGTCTAACTAATGAAAAACTGTTTTTT. Its protein product is CASSQAPGGLTNEKLFF.